This T cell receptor (beta chain) derives from a study of T cells after yellow fever vaccination. Concerning this clonotype: Antigen specificity is unknown.

Between the trimmed V and J ends, which lost 6 bases and 1 base, there was a span of 5 bases. Germline CDR1 ENHRY, CDR2 SYGVKD. The CDR3 is 12 residues long. Generation of TCR cDNA used 5'RACE template switching (which added a universal primer site and UMIs). Via MiXCR, TCRdb re-called the 5' RACE reads, giving one row per CDR3 protein. The sample lists under 600,000 distinct CDR3 sequences, less than 15% occurring once. Study-level results: Overall, a small share of clonotypes was seen in both CD4 and CD8 compartments. Most primary-vaccination clones reappeared after the booster (about 97% CD4, 75% to 90% CD8).

This specimen consisted of PBMCs, obtained on the day of the yellow fever booster vaccination. This TCR was recovered from a man younger than 45 who received the YFV17D yellow fever vaccine. The chain combines TRBV10-3 with TRBJ2-3; D gene ambiguous. CDR3 bases: TGTGCCATCAGGGGCGGCACAGATACGCAGTATTTT. It is translated as CAIRGGTDTQYF.